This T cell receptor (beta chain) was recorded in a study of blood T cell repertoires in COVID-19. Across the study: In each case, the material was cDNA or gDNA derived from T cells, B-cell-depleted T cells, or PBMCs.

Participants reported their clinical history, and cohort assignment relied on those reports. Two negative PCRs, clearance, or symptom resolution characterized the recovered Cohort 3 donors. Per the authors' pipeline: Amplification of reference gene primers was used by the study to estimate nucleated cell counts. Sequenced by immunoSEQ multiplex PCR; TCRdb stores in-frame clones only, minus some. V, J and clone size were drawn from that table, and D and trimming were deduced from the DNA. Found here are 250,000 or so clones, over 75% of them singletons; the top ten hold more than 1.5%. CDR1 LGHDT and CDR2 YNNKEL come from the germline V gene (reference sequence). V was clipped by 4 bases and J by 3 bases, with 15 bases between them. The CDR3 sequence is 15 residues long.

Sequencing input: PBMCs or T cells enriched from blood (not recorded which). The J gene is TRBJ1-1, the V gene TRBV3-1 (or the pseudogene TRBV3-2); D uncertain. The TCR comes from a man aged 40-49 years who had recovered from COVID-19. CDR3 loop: CASSRPGLSYTEAFF. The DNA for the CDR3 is TGTGCCAGCAGCCGGCCAGGACTCAGCTACACTGAAGCTTTCTTT.